These T cell receptor beta chains were read from a single sample in a study of a mutant IDH1 vaccine in newly diagnosed glioma. TCRdb's table, derived via immunoSEQ multiplex PCR, lists solely in-frame clones and lacks some. The sample consists of roughly 43,000 clones, 70% to 85% of them appearing once. No antigen has been identified for these receptors. Sequences were derived from PBMCs, sampled from a glioma patient whose treatment included an IDH1 peptide vaccine. These receptors originate from a man aged 18-30 years with glioma. Some clones in this sample may be carry-over from other donors' samples. Both conserved end residues are part of each CDR3. D genes are given only for firm matches. For some rows the clone size is stated as once, few or many, or as a class when expanded; others skip it.

>TRBJ1-1|TRBV27|.|.
TGTGCCAGCAGTTTAACAGGGTTAACTGAAGCTTTCTTT
CASSLTGLTEAFF
>TRBJ1-5|TRBV27|.|.
TGTGCCAGCAGCCCCGCCGGGGTTAGCAATCAGCCCCAGCATTTT
CASSPAGVSNQPQHF
>TRBJ1-5|TRBV13|once|.
TGTGCCAGCAGCTCGGGACTGAGCAATCAGCCCCAGCATTTT
CASSSGLSNQPQHF
>TRBJ1-6|TRBV18|.|.
TGTGCCAGCTCACCATGGGCCATCAATTCACCCCTCCACTTT
CASSPWAINSPLHF
>TRBJ2-7|TRBV9|.|.
TGTGCCAGCAGCGTATCCTGGGGAGTTGGCGAGCAGTACTTC
CASSVSWGVGEQYF
>TRBJ1-1|TRBV12-5|once|.
TGTGCTAGTGGTTTCAACCCCGGCGAAGCTTTCTTT
CASGFNPGEAFF
>TRBJ2-2|TRBV9|.|TRBD1
TGTGCCAGCAGCCCGTCCGGGACAGGGAACACCGGGGAGCTGTTTTTT
CASSPSGTGNTGELFF
>TRBJ1-1|TRBV4-1|.|TRBD1
TGCGCCAGCAGCCAAGGGAACAGGGGGCTGAGCACTGAAGCTTTCTTT
CASSQGNRGLSTEAFF
>TRBJ1-4|TRBV28|.|TRBD1
TGTGCCAGCAGTTTATACAGGGGCACTGGTGAAAAACTGTTTTTT
CASSLYRGTGEKLFF
>TRBJ1-1|TRBV15|.|.
TGTGCCACCAGCAGCCCCTTACTTGTGAGGTGGGAAGCTTTCTTT
CATSSPLLVRWEAFF
>TRBJ2-5|TRBV30|.|.
TGTGCCTGGAGTGTACTTGGGGGCAGACAAGAGACCCAGTACTTC
CAWSVLGGRQETQYF
>TRBJ1-1|TRBV19|.|.
TGTGCCAGTAGGAGAGTCAGGGGGAACACTGAAGCTTTCTTT
CASRRVRGNTEAFF
>TRBJ1-2|TRBV7-2|.|TRBD1
TGTGCCAGCAGGCCCGGACAGGGGACCTATGGCTACACCTTC
CASRPGQGTYGYTF
>TRBJ2-5|TRBV11-2|.|.
TGTGCCAGCAGCTTGATTGGGCTGTACCAAGAGACCCAGTACTTC
CASSLIGLYQETQYF
>TRBJ2-7|TRBV5-1|once|.
TGCGCCAGCAGCTTGGACCCAACCTACGAGCAGTACTTC
CASSLDPTYEQYF
>TRBJ2-5|TRBV4-1|.|TRBD2
TGCGCCAGCAGCCGGACTAGCGGGTATCCCCAAGAGACCCAGTACTTC
CASSRTSGYPQETQYF
>TRBJ1-2|TRBV18|.|.
TGTGCCAGCTCACCCGCGGACGGACGGCATGGCTACACCTTC
CASSPADGRHGYTF
>TRBJ2-1|TRBV30|.|.
TGTGCCTGGAGTGGCGCCCTGGACAATGAGCAGTTCTTC
CAWSGALDNEQFF
>TRBJ1-1|TRBV9|.|.
TGTGCCAGCAGCGGAACGGACAGCTGGACTGAAGCTTTCTTT
CASSGTDSWTEAFF
>TRBJ2-7|TRBV6-7|.|TRBD1
TGTGCCAGCAGTCGGGACAGGGGGATACACGAGCAGTACTTC
CASSRDRGIHEQYF
>TRBJ2-3|TRBV30|.|.
TGTGCCTGGAAGGGTCTCGCAGATACGCAGTATTTT
CAWKGLADTQYF
>TRBJ1-3|TRBV30|.|.
TGTGCCTGGGGACTGGCACGGCGGGCCTTGGGAAACACCATATATTTT
CAWGLARRALGNTIYF
>TRBJ1-1|TRBV10-3|.|TRBD1
TGTGCCATCAGAGGACAGGGAGACACTGAAGCTTTCTTT
CAIRGQGDTEAFF
>TRBJ2-7|TRBV13|.|TRBD1
TGTGCCAGCAGCATGGGACAGGCAACCTACGAGCAGTACTTC
CASSMGQATYEQYF
>TRBJ1-1|TRBV6-1|.|.
TGTGCCAGCAGGGGGCCGACCCCCACTGAAGCTTTCTTT
CASRGPTPTEAFF
>TRBJ2-7|TRBV10-3|.|.
TGTGCCATCAGTGAGCTATATGGCCTCGAGCAGTACTTC
CAISELYGLEQYF
>TRBJ1-5|TRBV30|.|.
TGTGCCTGGAGTGTAGAAGCGAATCAGCCCCAGCATTTT
CAWSVEANQPQHF
>TRBJ2-7|TRBV7-2|few|.
TGTGCCAGCAGCACAGCCTACGAGCAGTACTTC
CASSTAYEQYF